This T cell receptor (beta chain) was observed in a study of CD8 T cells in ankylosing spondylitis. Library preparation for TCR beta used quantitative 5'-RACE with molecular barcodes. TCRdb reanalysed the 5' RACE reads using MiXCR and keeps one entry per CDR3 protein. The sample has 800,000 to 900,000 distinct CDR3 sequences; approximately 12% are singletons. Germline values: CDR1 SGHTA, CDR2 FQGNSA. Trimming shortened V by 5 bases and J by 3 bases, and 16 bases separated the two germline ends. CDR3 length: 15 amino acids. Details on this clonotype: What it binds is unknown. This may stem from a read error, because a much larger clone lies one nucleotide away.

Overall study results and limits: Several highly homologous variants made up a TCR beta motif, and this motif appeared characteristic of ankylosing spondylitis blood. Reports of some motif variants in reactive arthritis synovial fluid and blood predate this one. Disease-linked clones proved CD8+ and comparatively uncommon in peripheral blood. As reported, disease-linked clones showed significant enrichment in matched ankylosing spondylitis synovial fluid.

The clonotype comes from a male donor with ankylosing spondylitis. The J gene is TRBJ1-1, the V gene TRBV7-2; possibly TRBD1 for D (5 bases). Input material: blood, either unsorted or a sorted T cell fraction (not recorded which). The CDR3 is CASSPRATAYTEAFF. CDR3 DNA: TGTGCCAGCAGCCCTAGGGCGACAGCCTACACTGAAGCTTTCTTT.